These 6 T cell receptor beta chains were all obtained from the same sample, sequenced in a study of post-analysis software for immune sequencing data. Unique-molecular-identifier-tagged TCR beta cDNA libraries were used. Each CDR3 protein gets one entry after TCRdb re-called the PCR reads with MiXCR. In the table there are around 150,000 distinct CDR3 sequences, about 36% of which are singletons. Sample: blood, taken after autologous hematopoietic stem cell transplantation. The receptor source for this set is a girl between 10 and 17 years old with multiple sclerosis.

The rearrangement links TRBV6-5 to TRBJ2-3, with 14 positions matching TRBD2. The CDR3 has 18 amino acids. Germline lookup yields CDR1 MNHEY and CDR2 SVGAGI. V lost 0 bases and J lost 5; bases outside the gene matches: 7. The CDR3 coding sequence is TGTGCCAGCAGTTACTCGACGGGACTAGCGGGAGCGGTAGATACGCAGTATTTT. It translates to CASSYSTGLAGAVDTQYF.

This clonotype appeared a few times. The chain employs TRBV20-1 and TRBJ2-3; 9 nucleotides match TRBD1. The CDR3 extends over 13 amino acids. Per the germline V gene, CDR1 is DFQATT and CDR2 is SNEGSKA (reference sequence). Trimming removed 3 bases from V and 4 bases from J; junction bases left unmatched: 2. CDR3 sequence: CSARGQGADTQYF. The CDR3 region has the DNA TGCAGTGCTAGGGGACAGGGCGCAGATACGCAGTATTTT.

The chain employs TRBV18 and TRBJ2-7, with 11 bases identical to TRBD2. Trimming cost V 2 bases and J 6 bases; bases outside gene matches: 9. The germline gives CDR1 KGHSH, CDR2 LQKENI. The CDR3 runs 16 residues. CDR3 in DNA: TGTGCCAGCTCACCAATCGAGGCTAGCGGGAGGAGCGAGCAGTACTTC. This encodes CASSPIEASGRSEQYF.

The table lists this clonotype with many counts. The CDR3 DNA reads as TGCGCCAGCTCCCGGGACCAAACCTACGAGCAGTACTTC. This gives the protein CASSRDQTYEQYF. This chain links TRBV5-1 with TRBJ2-7; D may match TRBD1 or TRBD2 (5 bases each). Trimming took 7 bases from V and 2 from J, leaving 13 bases between them. The CDR3 is 13 amino acids. The V gene's germline CDR1 is SGHRS and CDR2 YFSETQ.

The rearrangement joins TRBV20-1 to TRBJ1-2; TRBD1 is a possible D gene (5 bases). The CDR3 length is 15 residues. V gave up 3 bases and J gave up 6 bases, with 20 bases separating them. Germline V CDR1 and CDR2: DFQATT, SNEGSKA (reference sequence). The CDR3 region has the DNA TGCAGTGCTAGGGCTGACGGGGGAATGTGGGATGGCTACACCTTC. This sequence encodes CSARADGGMWDGYTF.

The chain links TRBV14 to TRBJ1-1, with 7 bases lining up with TRBD1. Germline values: CDR1 SGHDN, CDR2 FVKESK. This CDR3 spans 14 amino acids. Trimming took 6 bases from V and 4 from J; bases not matched to a gene: 8. The CDR3 region is CASRRGGGSTEAFF. The CDR3 DNA reads as TGTGCCAGCAGGAGAGGGGGCGGAAGCACTGAAGCTTTCTTT.